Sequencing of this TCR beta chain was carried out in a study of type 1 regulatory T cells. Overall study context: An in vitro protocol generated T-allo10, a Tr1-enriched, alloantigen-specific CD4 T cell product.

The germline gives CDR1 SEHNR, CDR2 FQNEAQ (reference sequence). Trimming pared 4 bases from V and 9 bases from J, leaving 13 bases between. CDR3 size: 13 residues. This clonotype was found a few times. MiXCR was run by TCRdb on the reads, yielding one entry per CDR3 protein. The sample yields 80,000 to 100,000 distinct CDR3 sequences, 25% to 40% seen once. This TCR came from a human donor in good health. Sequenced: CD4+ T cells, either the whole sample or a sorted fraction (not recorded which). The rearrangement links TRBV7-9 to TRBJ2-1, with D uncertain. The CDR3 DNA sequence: TGTGCCAGCAGCTGGGGATCTACCGCTGAGCAGTTCTTC. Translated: CASSWGSTAEQFF.